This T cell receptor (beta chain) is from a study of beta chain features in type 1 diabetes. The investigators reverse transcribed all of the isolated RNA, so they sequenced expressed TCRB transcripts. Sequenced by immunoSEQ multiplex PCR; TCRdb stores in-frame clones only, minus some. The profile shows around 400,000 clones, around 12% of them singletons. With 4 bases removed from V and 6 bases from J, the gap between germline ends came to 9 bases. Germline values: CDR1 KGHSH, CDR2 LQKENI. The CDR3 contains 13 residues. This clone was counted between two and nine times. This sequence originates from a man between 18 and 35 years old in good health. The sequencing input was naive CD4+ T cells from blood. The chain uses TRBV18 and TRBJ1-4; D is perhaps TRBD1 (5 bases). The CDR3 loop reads CASSQGGDEKLFF. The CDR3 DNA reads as TGTGCCAGCTCACAAGGAGGGGATGAAAAACTGTTTTTT.